These 5 T cell receptor beta chains were sequenced from one sample in a study of T cell repertoires in cytomegalovirus infection. TCRdb reprocessed the reads with MiXCR, giving one entry per CDR3 protein. The profile shows 480,000 or so distinct CDR3 sequences, about 10% of them singletons. The specimen was PBMCs. The receptors originated from a human donor in good health (CMV status not recorded). Some clones in this sample may be carry-over from other donors' samples.

In this sample, this clonotype turned up many times. V and J are TRBV7-2 and TRBJ1-2; D unresolved. Germline V gene data show CDR1 as SGHTA and CDR2 as FQGNSA. Trimming pared 5 bases from V and 7 bases from J, leaving 14 bases between. This CDR3 is 13 amino acids long. CDR3 residues: CASSPRSRGGYTF. In DNA, the CDR3 is TGTGCCAGCAGCCCCCGATCCCGAGGTGGCTACACCTTC.

This clonotype was counted only a few times. This chain links TRBV13 with TRBJ2-5; 12 nucleotides align to TRBD1. This CDR3 is built from 17 residues. The trim removed 5 bases at V and 5 bases at J, leaving 12 bases unmatched. CDR1 is PRHDT and CDR2 is FYEKMQ in the germline V gene (reference sequence). In DNA, the CDR3 is TGTGCCAGCAGCGGGGGACAGGGGGCACCGGAGTGGGAGACCCAGTACTTC. Its protein is CASSGGQGAPEWETQYF. Together with reference TRBV13 and TRBJ2-5, the CDR3 gives the full variable domain: AAGVIQSPRHLIKEKRETATLKCYPIPRHDTVYWYQQGPGQDPQFLISFYEKMQSDKGSIPDRFSAQQFSDYHSELNMSSLELGDSALYFCASSGGQGAPEWETQYFGPGTRLLVL.

The chain employs TRBV7-9 and TRBJ2-4; 8 nucleotides align to TRBD1. Trimming took 5 bases from V and 15 from J; bases not matched to a gene: 12. CDR3 size: 13 residues. CDR1 is SEHNR and CDR2 is FQNEAQ in the germline V gene (reference sequence). The CDR3 DNA sequence: TGTGCCAGCAGCCCCCAGACAGGGGACCAGCGGTACTTC. Translated, it gives CASSPQTGDQRYF.

This clonotype occurred many times. The gene calls are TRBV7-8 and TRBJ2-1, with 16 bases identical to TRBD2. Trimming cost V 5 bases and J 0 bases; bases outside gene matches: 10. The CDR3 extends over 20 amino acids. The germline gives CDR1 SGHVS, CDR2 FQNEAQ. The CDR3 sequence: CASSPLGLAGGGSSYNEQFF. The CDR3 DNA sequence: TGTGCCAGCAGCCCCCTGGGACTAGCGGGAGGGGGGAGCTCCTACAATGAGCAGTTCTTC.

This clonotype was observed a handful of times. This chain links TRBV11-2 with TRBJ2-7, with TRBD1 matching 8 bases. Germline CDR1 SGHAT, CDR2 FQNNGV. This CDR3 comprises 19 residues. Unmatched junction bases numbered 14, after V lost 1 base and J lost 0 bases. For the CDR3, the DNA is TGTGCCAGCAGCTTAGGCTCCGGGACAGGCGGAACCCTCTCCTACGAGCAGTACTTC. This encodes CASSLGSGTGGTLSYEQYF.